The sequence of this TCR beta chain was determined in a study of cytomegalovirus exposure and HLA in healthy donors. Study-level points and caveats: Testing in vitro showed a few CMV-associated chains specific for CMV antigens.

The PCR had 60 Vbeta and 13 Jbeta primers. As handled by the study authors: Tens of millions of unique TCR beta chains, around 10 million of them shared, were counted by a later analysis. The repertoire was sequenced with immunoSEQ multiplex PCR; TCRdb's copy has only in-frame clones and lacks some. That table furnishes V, J and clone size, whereas the DNA furnished D and trimming. Of some 120,000 clones listed, over 75% are singletons. This CDR3 spans 16 amino acids. The germline CDR1 and CDR2 sequences are LGHNT and FRNRAP. With V trimmed by 11 bases and J by 9 bases, 15 bases remained unmatched. To note about this clone: Its antigen is currently unknown.

The chain links TRBV12-5 to TRBJ2-5, with 16 bases matching TRBD2. The sample consisted of PBMCs. The sequence derives from a woman aged 18-29 years in good health and CMV-seronegative. As DNA, the CDR3 is TGTGCTGCCAGTGTGGGACTAGCGGGAGGGCCGCTCCCCCAGTACTTC. The encoded protein is CAASVGLAGGPLPQYF.